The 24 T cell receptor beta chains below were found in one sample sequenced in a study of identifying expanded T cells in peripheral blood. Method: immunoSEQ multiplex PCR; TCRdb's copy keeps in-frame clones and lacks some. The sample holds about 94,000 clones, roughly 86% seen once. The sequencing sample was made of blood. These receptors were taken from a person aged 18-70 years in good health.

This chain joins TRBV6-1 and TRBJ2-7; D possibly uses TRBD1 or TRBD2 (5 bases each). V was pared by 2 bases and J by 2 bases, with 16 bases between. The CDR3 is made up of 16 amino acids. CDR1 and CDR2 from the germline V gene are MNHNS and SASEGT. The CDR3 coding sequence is TGTGCCAGCAGTGAACCTTGGGGACGGAATCCCTACGAGCAGTACTTC. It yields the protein CASSEPWGRNPYEQYF.

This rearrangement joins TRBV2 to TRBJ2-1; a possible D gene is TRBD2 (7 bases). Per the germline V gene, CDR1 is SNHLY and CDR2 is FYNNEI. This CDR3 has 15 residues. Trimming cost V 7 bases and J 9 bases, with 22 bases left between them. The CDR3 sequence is CASKVAGAPYAEQFF. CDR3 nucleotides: TGTGCCAGCAAGGTTGCGGGGGCCCCTTATGCTGAGCAGTTCTTC.

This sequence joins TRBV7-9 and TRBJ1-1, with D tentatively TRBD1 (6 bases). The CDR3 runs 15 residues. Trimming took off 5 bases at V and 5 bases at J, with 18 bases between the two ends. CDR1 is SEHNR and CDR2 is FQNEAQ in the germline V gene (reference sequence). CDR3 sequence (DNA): TGTGCCAGCAGCCGGCGGGACACAGGAGCGACTGAAGCTTTCTTT. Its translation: CASSRRDTGATEAFF.

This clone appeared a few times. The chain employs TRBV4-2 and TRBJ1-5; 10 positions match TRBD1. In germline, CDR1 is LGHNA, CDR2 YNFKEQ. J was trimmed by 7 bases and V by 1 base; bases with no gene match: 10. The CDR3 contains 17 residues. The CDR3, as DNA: TGTGCCAGCAGCCAAGGTCGACAGGGGGCTCTTGGGCAGCCCCAGCATTTT. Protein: CASSQGRQGALGQPQHF.

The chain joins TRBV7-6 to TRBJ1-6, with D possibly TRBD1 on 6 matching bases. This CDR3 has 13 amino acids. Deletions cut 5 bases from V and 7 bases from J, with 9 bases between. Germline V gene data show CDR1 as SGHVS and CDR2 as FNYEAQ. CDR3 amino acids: CASSHRENSPLHF. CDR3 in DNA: TGTGCCAGCAGCCACAGGGAGAATTCACCCCTCCACTTT. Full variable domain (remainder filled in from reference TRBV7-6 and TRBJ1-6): GAGVSQSPRYKVTKRGQDVALRCDPISGHVSLYWYRQALGQGPEFLTYFNYEAQQDKSGLPNDRFSAERPEGSISTLTIQRTEQRDSAMYRCASSHRENSPLHFGNGTRLTVT.

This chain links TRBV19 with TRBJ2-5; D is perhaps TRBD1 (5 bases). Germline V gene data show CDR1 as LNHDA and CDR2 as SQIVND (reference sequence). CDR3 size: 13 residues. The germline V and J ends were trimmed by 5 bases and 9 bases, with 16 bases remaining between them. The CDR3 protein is CASSRQGAEAQYF. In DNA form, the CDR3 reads TGTGCCAGTAGTCGCCAGGGCGCCGAGGCCCAGTACTTC.

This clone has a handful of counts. CDR3 amino acids: CASSEEEDSPLHF. The DNA of the CDR3 is TGTGCCAGCAGTGAGGAAGAGGATTCACCCCTCCACTTT. This chain uses TRBV2 with TRBJ1-6; D unclear. Germline V gene lookup returns CDR1 SNHLY and CDR2 FYNNEI. V gave up 3 bases and J gave up 8 bases, with 8 bases separating them. The CDR3 sequence is 13 residues long.

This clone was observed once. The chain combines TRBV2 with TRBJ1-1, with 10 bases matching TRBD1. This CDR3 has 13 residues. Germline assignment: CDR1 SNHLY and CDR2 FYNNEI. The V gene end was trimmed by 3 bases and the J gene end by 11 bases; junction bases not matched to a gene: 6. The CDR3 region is CASSDSTGGLAFF. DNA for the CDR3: TGTGCCAGCAGTGATTCGACAGGGGGCCTCGCTTTCTTT. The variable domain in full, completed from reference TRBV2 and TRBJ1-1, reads EPEVTQTPSHQVTQMGQEVILRCVPISNHLYFYWYRQILGQKVEFLVSFYNNEISEKSEIFDDQFSVERPDGSNFTLKIRSTKLEDSAMYFCASSDSTGGLAFFGQGTRLTVV.

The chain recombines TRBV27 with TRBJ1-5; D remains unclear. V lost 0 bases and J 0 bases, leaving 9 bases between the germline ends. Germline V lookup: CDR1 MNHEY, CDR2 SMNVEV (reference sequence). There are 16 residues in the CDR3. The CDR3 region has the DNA TGTGCCAGCAGTTTATCGTCCAGCGTTAGCAATCAGCCCCAGCATTTT. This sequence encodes CASSLSSSVSNQPQHF.

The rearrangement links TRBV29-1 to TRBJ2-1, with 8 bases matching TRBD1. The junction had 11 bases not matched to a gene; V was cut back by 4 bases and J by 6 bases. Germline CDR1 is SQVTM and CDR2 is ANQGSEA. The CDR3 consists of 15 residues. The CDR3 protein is CSVVQWGQAFNEQFF. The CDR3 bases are TGCAGCGTTGTACAGTGGGGACAGGCGTTCAATGAGCAGTTCTTC.

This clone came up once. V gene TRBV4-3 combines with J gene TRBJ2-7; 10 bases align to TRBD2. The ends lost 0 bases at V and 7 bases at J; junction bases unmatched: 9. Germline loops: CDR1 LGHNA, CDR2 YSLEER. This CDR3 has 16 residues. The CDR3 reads CASSQERLAGDGEQYF. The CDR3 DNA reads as TGCGCCAGCAGCCAAGAGAGGCTAGCGGGAGACGGAGAGCAGTACTTC.

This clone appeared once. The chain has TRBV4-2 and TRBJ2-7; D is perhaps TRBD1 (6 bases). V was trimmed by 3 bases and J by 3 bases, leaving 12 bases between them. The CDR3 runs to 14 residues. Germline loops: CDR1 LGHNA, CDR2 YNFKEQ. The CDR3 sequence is CASSHSTGRYEQYF. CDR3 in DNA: TGTGCCAGCAGCCATAGTACAGGGCGCTACGAGCAGTACTTC.

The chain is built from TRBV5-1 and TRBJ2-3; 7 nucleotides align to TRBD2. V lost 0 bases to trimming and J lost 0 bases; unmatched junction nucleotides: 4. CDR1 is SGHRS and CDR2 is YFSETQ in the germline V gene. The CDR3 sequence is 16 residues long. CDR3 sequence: CASSLAGSGSTDTQYF. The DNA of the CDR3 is TGCGCCAGCAGCTTGGCGGGTAGCGGGAGCACAGATACGCAGTATTTT.

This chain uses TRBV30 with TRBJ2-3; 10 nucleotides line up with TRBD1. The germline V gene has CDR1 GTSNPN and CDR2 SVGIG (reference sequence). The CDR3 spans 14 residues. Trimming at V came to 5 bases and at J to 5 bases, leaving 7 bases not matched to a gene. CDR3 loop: CAWLSRDRGDTQYF. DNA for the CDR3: TGTGCCTGGCTGTCCCGGGACAGGGGAGATACGCAGTATTTT.

CDR3 sequence reads: CASSLAGRVRDGYTF. The CDR3 bases are TGTGCCAGCAGTTTAGCAGGCAGGGTCAGAGATGGCTACACCTTC. The chain is built from TRBV27 and TRBJ1-2, with D tentatively TRBD1 (5 bases). The CDR3 is 15 residues long. The V gene's germline CDR1 is MNHEY and CDR2 SMNVEV (reference sequence). Trimming left V 2 bases short and J 6 bases short, with 16 bases between.

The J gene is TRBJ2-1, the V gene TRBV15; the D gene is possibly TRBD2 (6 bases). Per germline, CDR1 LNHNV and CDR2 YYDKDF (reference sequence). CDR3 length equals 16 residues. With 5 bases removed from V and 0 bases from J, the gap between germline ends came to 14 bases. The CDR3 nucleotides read TGTGCCACCAGCCAACGACTAGACCCCTCCTACAATGAGCAGTTCTTC. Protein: CATSQRLDPSYNEQFF.

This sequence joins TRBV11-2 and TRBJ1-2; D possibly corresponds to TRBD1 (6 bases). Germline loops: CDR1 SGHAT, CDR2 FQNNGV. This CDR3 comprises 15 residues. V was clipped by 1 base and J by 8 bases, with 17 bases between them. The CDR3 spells CASSLAPTGYRGYTF. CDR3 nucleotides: TGTGCCAGCAGCTTAGCTCCCACAGGGTACAGAGGCTACACCTTC.

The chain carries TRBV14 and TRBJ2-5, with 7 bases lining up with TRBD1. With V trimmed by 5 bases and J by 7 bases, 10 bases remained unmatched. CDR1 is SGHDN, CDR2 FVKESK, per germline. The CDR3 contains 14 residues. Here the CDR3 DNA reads TGTGCCAGCAGCAAGACAGGGAGTGACTGGACCCAGTACTTC. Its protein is CASSKTGSDWTQYF.

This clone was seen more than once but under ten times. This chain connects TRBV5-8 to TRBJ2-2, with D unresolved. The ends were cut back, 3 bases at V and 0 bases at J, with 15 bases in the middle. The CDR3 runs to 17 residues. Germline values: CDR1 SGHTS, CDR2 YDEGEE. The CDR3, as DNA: TGTGCCAGCAGCTCCTTGGTGGCAAACGCGAACACCGGGGAGCTGTTTTTT. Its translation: CASSSLVANANTGELFF.

The CDR3 sequence is CASDPGRSTDTQYF. CDR3 DNA: TGTGCCAGCGATCCGGGACGGAGCACAGATACGCAGTATTTT. The rearrangement joins TRBV10-3 to TRBJ2-3; the D call may be TRBD1 or TRBD2 (5 bases each). Trimming removed 10 bases at V and 0 bases at J, with 14 bases between. The CDR3 length is 14 residues. Germline CDR1 reads ENHRY; CDR2 reads SYGVKD.

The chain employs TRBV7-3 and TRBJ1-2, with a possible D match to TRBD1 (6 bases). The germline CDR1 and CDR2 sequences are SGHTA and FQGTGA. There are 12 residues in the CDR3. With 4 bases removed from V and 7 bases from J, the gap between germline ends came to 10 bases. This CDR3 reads CASSSGQSGYTF. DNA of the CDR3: TGTGCCAGCAGCTCCGGACAGAGTGGCTACACCTTC.

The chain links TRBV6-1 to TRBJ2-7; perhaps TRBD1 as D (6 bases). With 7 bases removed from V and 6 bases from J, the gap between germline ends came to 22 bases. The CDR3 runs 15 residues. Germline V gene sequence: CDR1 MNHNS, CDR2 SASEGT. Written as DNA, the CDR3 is TGTGCCAGCAATCCATCCCCCCAGGGGTACCGCGAGCAGTACTTC. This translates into CASNPSPQGYREQYF.

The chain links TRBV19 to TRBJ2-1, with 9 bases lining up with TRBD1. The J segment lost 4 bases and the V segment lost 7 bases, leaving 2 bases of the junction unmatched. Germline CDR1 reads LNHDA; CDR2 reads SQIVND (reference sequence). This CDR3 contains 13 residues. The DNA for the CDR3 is TGTGCCAGTACCGGGACAGGGTACAATGAGCAGTTCTTC. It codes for CASTGTGYNEQFF.

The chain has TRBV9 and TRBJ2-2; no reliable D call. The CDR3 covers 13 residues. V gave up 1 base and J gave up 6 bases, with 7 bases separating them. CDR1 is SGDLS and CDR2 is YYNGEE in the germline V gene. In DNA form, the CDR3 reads TGTGCCAGCAGCGTACTACCCCCCGGGGAGCTGTTTTTT. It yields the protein CASSVLPPGELFF.